Below, 22 T cell receptor beta chains from the same sample are listed, as sequenced in a study of early T cells in non-severe SARS-CoV-2 infection. TCRdb re-called the 5' RACE reads with MiXCR, one entry per CDR3 protein. Altogether approximately 71,000 distinct CDR3 sequences are present, 12% being singletons, with the ten largest covering roughly 4.3%. The sequencing sample was made of whole blood. All receptors derive from an adult who was a healthcare worker with PCR-confirmed SARS-CoV-2 infection or an uninfected control (not recorded which).

Ten or more counts support this clonotype. The chain has TRBV12-3 or TRBV12-4 and TRBJ1-1; D unresolved. The V and J ends lost 4 bases and 5 bases respectively, with 14 bases between them. This CDR3 has 14 amino acids. CDR3 in DNA: TGTGCCAGCAGTTACAAGGGATCCACGACTGAAGCTTTCTTT. Translating it yields CASSYKGSTTEAFF.

This clonotype was observed a few times. This chain links TRBV29-1 with TRBJ2-7, with a weak D call TRBD1 (6 bases). V was clipped by 7 bases and J by 0 bases, with 13 bases between them. Germline V gene lookup returns CDR1 SQVTM and CDR2 ANQGSEA. This CDR3 is built from 13 residues. The CDR3 coding sequence is TGCAGCGCTCTGCCCAGGGGCTCCTACGAGCAGTACTTC. Its translation: CSALPRGSYEQYF.

This clonotype was counted a few times. The chain has TRBV2 and TRBJ1-4; weak D call: TRBD1 (6 bases). Germline V lookup: CDR1 SNHLY, CDR2 FYNNEI. V was pared by 7 bases and J by 5 bases, with 17 bases between. The CDR3 runs 15 residues. CDR3 coding DNA: TGTGCCAGCAACAACAGGGCGGGGACCAATGAAAAACTGTTTTTT. Translated, it gives CASNNRAGTNEKLFF.

The chain is built from TRBV20-1 and TRBJ1-2; no reliable D call. Germline values: CDR1 DFQATT, CDR2 SNEGSKA (reference sequence). The V end lost 6 bases, the J end lost 1 base, and 21 bases lay between the germline ends. CDR3 length: 16 residues. This CDR3 reads CSALGGEAPLNYGYTF. As DNA, the CDR3 is TGCAGTGCCTTAGGTGGGGAAGCTCCCCTTAACTATGGCTACACCTTC.

A few counts support this clonotype. The chain employs TRBV20-1 and TRBJ1-2; D is unclear. V dropped 3 bases and J dropped 13 bases, with 27 bases sitting between them. The CDR3 loop spans 15 amino acids. Germline V gene sequence: CDR1 DFQATT, CDR2 SNEGSKA (reference sequence). The chain's CDR3 is CSARTPITEAPGCTF. The CDR3 bases are TGCAGTGCTAGGACCCCTATCACGGAGGCCCCTGGGTGCACCTTC.

The chain employs TRBV7-9 and TRBJ1-6, with D possibly being TRBD1 (5 bases). Germline V CDR1 and CDR2: SEHNR, FQNEAQ (reference sequence). The CDR3 extends over 15 amino acids. V shed 5 bases and J shed 11 bases, with 19 bases lying between them. CDR3 region: CASSPPDPWGTPLHF. CDR3 DNA: TGTGCCAGCAGCCCTCCGGACCCCTGGGGGACACCCCTCCACTTT.

The chain is built from TRBV5-4 and TRBJ1-2, with no clear D. The CDR3 consists of 14 residues. The germline V gene encodes CDR1 SGHNT and CDR2 YYREEE (reference sequence). V lost 4 bases to trimming and J lost 0 bases, with 10 bases between them. CDR3 amino acids: CASSASTANYGYTF. The CDR3 bases are TGTGCCAGCAGCGCCAGCACAGCTAACTATGGCTACACCTTC. The full variable domain, its missing parts supplied by reference TRBV5-4 and TRBJ1-2, is ETGVTQSPTHLIKTRGQQVTLRCSSQSGHNTVSWYQQALGQGPQFIFQYYREEENGRGNFPPRFSGLQFPNYSSELNVNALELDDSALYLCASSASTANYGYTFGSGTRLTVV.

This clonotype was counted only a few times. In DNA form, the CDR3 reads TGCAGCGTTGGAGAGGGGGAAAGGCAGTACTTC. Residues: CSVGEGERQYF. V usage is TRBV29-1 and J usage is TRBJ2-7; D might be TRBD1 (6 bases). V was trimmed by 4 bases and J by 9 bases, leaving 13 bases between them. The CDR3 has 11 residues. Germline V gene sequence: CDR1 SQVTM, CDR2 ANQGSEA.

This clonotype was counted a few times. This sequence joins TRBV2 and TRBJ2-3; 8 nucleotides align to TRBD2. This CDR3 region has 18 residues. Losses at the gene ends were 5 bases for V and 0 bases for J; bases not matched to a gene: 13. The germline V gene encodes CDR1 SNHLY and CDR2 FYNNEI. CDR3 loop: CASSPITGLAPSTDTQYF. As DNA, the CDR3 is TGTGCCAGCAGTCCAATTACCGGACTAGCCCCTAGCACAGATACGCAGTATTTT. The whole variable domain, filled in from reference TRBV2 and TRBJ2-3, reads EPEVTQTPSHQVTQMGQEVILRCVPISNHLYFYWYRQILGQKVEFLVSFYNNEISEKSEIFDDQFSVERPDGSNFTLKIRSTKLEDSAMYFCASSPITGLAPSTDTQYFGPGTRLTVL.

Here the CDR3 reads CAWTSGAHNEQFF. As DNA, the CDR3 is TGTGCCTGGACTAGCGGGGCACACAATGAGCAGTTCTTC. The rearrangement links TRBV30 to TRBJ2-1; 9 bases match TRBD2. This CDR3 has 13 residues. Germline-derived CDR1 and CDR2 are GTSNPN and SVGIG (reference sequence). V shed 4 bases, J shed 5 bases, and the junction held 3 bases outside the gene matches.

This clonotype was found a few times. For the CDR3, the DNA is TGTGCCAGCAGCCTATCCGGTGAGCAGTTCTTC. Its translation is CASSLSGEQFF. The V gene is TRBV28, the J gene TRBJ2-1; D remains unclear. This CDR3 spans 11 amino acids. Per germline, CDR1 MDHEN and CDR2 SYDVKM. V was pared by 6 bases and J by 9 bases, with 9 bases between.

This clonotype showed up many times. The V and J genes are TRBV24-1 and TRBJ2-1, with a weak D call TRBD1 (5 bases). The ends were cut back, 3 bases at V and 5 bases at J, with 10 bases in the middle. The CDR3 length is 14 residues. Per the germline V gene, CDR1 is KGHDR and CDR2 is SFDVKD. The CDR3 DNA is TGTGCCACCAGTGATCCGGACAAGAACAATGAGCAGTTCTTC. Translation: CATSDPDKNNEQFF.

This clonotype was seen more than once but under ten times. DNA for the CDR3: TGTGCCATTCTATCTACAGGGGCCTATGGCTACACCTTC. This encodes CAILSTGAYGYTF. The V gene is TRBV28, the J gene TRBJ1-2; TRBD1 matches 7 bases. Trimming at V came to 10 bases and at J to 4 bases, leaving 9 bases not matched to a gene. CDR3 length equals 13 residues. Germline lookup yields CDR1 MDHEN and CDR2 SYDVKM.

This clonotype was counted many times. The chain carries TRBV20-1 and TRBJ2-3; 9 bases line up with TRBD1. Germline lookup yields CDR1 DFQATT and CDR2 SNEGSKA (reference sequence). The CDR3 loop spans 14 amino acids. The junction had 4 bases not matched to a gene; V was cut back by 4 bases and J by 2 bases. CDR3 sequence reads: CSATRDRATDTQYF. The CDR3 DNA reads TGCAGTGCTACCAGGGACAGGGCCACAGATACGCAGTATTTT.

The chain has TRBV19 and TRBJ2-1, with D uncertain. The germline V and J ends were trimmed by 5 bases and 6 bases, with 8 bases remaining between them. Germline V lookup: CDR1 LNHDA, CDR2 SQIVND (reference sequence). The CDR3 has 12 amino acids. The DNA for the CDR3 is TGTGCCAGTAGTCCGACACGCAATGAGCAGTTCTTC. It is translated as CASSPTRNEQFF.

This clonotype showed up many times. The chain uses TRBV29-1 and TRBJ2-3; weak D call: TRBD2 (6 bases). Germline values: CDR1 SQVTM, CDR2 ANQGSEA. This CDR3 contains 14 residues. The V and J ends lost 6 bases and 0 bases respectively, with 13 bases between them. The CDR3 here is CSVDWSGSTDTQYF. For the CDR3, the DNA is TGCAGCGTAGATTGGAGCGGGAGCACAGATACGCAGTATTTT.

This clonotype came up a few times. The CDR3 spells CSAAGTGNPVEQFF. CDR3 DNA sequence: TGCAGTGCTGCCGGGACAGGGAATCCGGTTGAGCAGTTCTTC. The genes are TRBV20-1 and TRBJ2-1; 9 positions match TRBD1. V dropped 5 bases and J dropped 9; count of bases not matched to a gene: 11. The CDR3 is 14 residues long. Germline CDR1 is DFQATT and CDR2 is SNEGSKA (reference sequence).

This clonotype was found many times. The chain has TRBV3-1 and TRBJ1-3; D is undetermined. Germline V gives CDR1 LGHDT, CDR2 YNNKEL (reference sequence). The CDR3 has 15 amino acids. The V end lost 6 bases, the J end lost 3 bases, and 15 bases lay between the germline ends. The CDR3 reads CASSLDRSNGNTIYF. DNA for the CDR3: TGTGCCAGCAGTCTCGACCGGAGTAATGGAAACACCATATATTTT.

This clonotype came up many times. The germline gene is not matched at one end of the junction; a read error may be the cause. V usage is TRBV7-7 and J usage is TRBJ2-2, with no clear D. This CDR3 is built from 12 residues. Germline V gives CDR1 SSHAT, CDR2 FNYEAQ (reference sequence). CDR3 residues: CASSPLVGELFF. The CDR3 region has the DNA TGTGCTAGCAGTCCGCTAGTTGGGGAGCTGTTTTTT.

This clonotype was picked up a small number of times. This chain uses TRBV4-1 with TRBJ2-2; TRBD2 is a possible D gene (5 bases). The length of the CDR3 is 16 residues. The V gene's germline CDR1 is MGHRA and CDR2 YSYEKL. The germline V and J ends were trimmed by 3 bases and 5 bases, with 16 bases remaining between them. The CDR3 sequence: CASSQSTGIRTGELFF. CDR3 bases: TGCGCCAGCAGCCAGTCGACCGGGATCAGGACCGGGGAGCTGTTTTTT.

A few counts support this clonotype. The gene calls are TRBV14 and TRBJ2-1; D is perhaps TRBD2 (5 bases). V was trimmed by 4 bases and J by 0 bases, leaving 13 bases between them. Germline-derived CDR1 and CDR2 are SGHDN and FVKESK. The CDR3 totals 16 residues. In DNA form, the CDR3 reads TGTGCCAGCAGCCGGCGGGTGGTTAGCTCCTACAATGAGCAGTTCTTC. Its translation is CASSRRVVSSYNEQFF.

This clonotype was seen just once. The V and J genes are TRBV4-1 and TRBJ2-5; 11 bases fit TRBD1. The germline V gene has CDR1 MGHRA and CDR2 YSYEKL. The CDR3 sequence is 17 residues long. V shed 4 bases and J 1 base; nucleotides not matched to a gene: 8. In DNA, the CDR3 is TGCGCCAGCAGCCGTATCACCGGGACAGGGGGCCAAGAGACCCAGTACTTC. As protein: CASSRITGTGGQETQYF.